This T cell receptor (beta chain) was captured in a study of cytomegalovirus exposure and HLA in healthy donors (dated by TCRdb to 2015 to 2018). Study-wide context: According to an earlier analysis of a few hundred of the donors, about 170 million T cells yielded 90 million to 130 million unique TCR beta sequences and around 280 Gb of sequence data. On average, roughly 240,000 unique TCR beta nucleotide sequences were sequenced per donor among roughly 430 genotyped donors of the cohort, with roughly a sixth of those sequences being non-productive. A later genetic analysis used genome-wide SNP genotypes for about three fifths of the roughly 700 donors, treating that subset as a discovery cohort. High-throughput TCR immunosequencing, statistical association of individual TCRs with disease status, and machine learning were combined to predict cytomegalovirus infection status. Every discovery cohort repertoire had been produced on one sequencing platform. In an earlier analysis of around 540 of the donors, high-throughput TCR beta sequencing was used to judge whether each TCR beta V gene segment behaved as functional or pseudogenic. In the later analysis, no new phenotypic data were used to find candidate immune exposures; instead, reliance was placed on TCR beta sequences and their occurrence across donors. Approximately 310 gigabases of sequencing data and 75 million to 85 million unique TCR sequences made up an early release that covered some 640 HLA-typed donors. In addition to the first cohort of 666 subjects, a separate validation cohort of 130 or so different subjects was used. Using immunosequencing, the study profiled T cell repertoires from roughly 650 subjects and related those repertoires to cytomegalovirus serostatus. The number of typed donors differed by locus: roughly 620-640 for A, B, C, DRB1 and DQB1; approximately 530 for DQA1; approximately 600 for DPA1; and some 450 for DPB1. Class I and class II HLA loci were covered by the typing at four-digit resolution. Of the roughly 390 genotyped donors, approximately 81% were placed in the genetic ancestry cluster associated with self-reported Caucasian donors. Donor age, sex, ethnicity and CMV serostatus were compiled alongside the repertoire data. To study patterns of TCR occurrence, a later analysis re-analyzed previously published TCR beta repertoires from 550 to 800 donors and added high-resolution HLA genotyping. The aim of the study was to test whether cataloging public T cell receptors could identify signatures of past pathogen exposure. About five DR-DQ haplotypes were treated as single units for association and clustering because of strong linkage in the cohort.

Receptors were amplified or captured by the immunoSEQ multiplex PCR assay. For the multiplex PCR, a mixture combining 60 forward primers for TCR Vbeta segments and 13 reverse primers for TCR Jbeta segments was used. A multiplex PCR assay on genomic DNA amplified the CDR3 region of rearranged TCR beta genes. On the Illumina HiSeq System, the amplified TCR beta libraries were sequenced as 87-base-pair reads. Per the original workflow: In a later analysis, roughly 80 million unique TCR beta chains were counted across the approximately 640 repertoires, and roughly 11 million of these chains were shared by at least two donors. A nearest-neighbor algorithm error-corrected the raw reads and collapsed the reads into unique sequences, merging closely related sequences to remove PCR and sequencing errors. Alignment of CDR3 sequences to IMGT reference sequences was used to assign V, D and J gene segments. For a sequence to be retained, at least a six-nucleotide match to both a V gene segment and a J gene segment was required. Rearrangements were classified as productive when the CDR3 lacked stop codons and remained in frame with V and J, and all other rearrangements were classified as non-productive. CDR3 was defined according to IMGT convention as the region running from the second conserved V-encoded cysteine to the conserved J-encoded phenylalanine. The earlier analysis of about 590 of the donors excluded sequences that lacked an unambiguous match to a single V gene segment. An earlier analysis of some 610 of the donors called V segments functional above 56.7% productive rearrangements and segregating when the between-donor standard deviation exceeded 5%. A statistical classification framework was built for diagnosing cytomegalovirus status from the catalog of TCR beta chain sequences. In a later analysis, V and J genes were assigned by comparing TCR nucleotide sequences against IMGT/GENE-DB human TR gene sequences. A later analysis assigned CDR3 sequences and most-parsimonious VDJ recombination scenarios with the TCRdist pipeline. A later analysis defined each TCR beta chain by its CDR3 amino acid sequence plus V-gene family, and excluded reads lacking a unique V-gene family. In a later analysis, fewer than 600 highly shared, low-generation-probability nucleotide sequences were removed to address suspected cross-contamination and a sequencing artifact. In a later analysis, a clonal expansion index was calculated for each public chain from normalized within-repertoire ranks of inferred template counts. A later analysis computed generation probabilities with a VDJ recombination model fitted to out-of-frame rearrangements, and checked the results against IGoR. A later analysis scored TCR-TCR, TCR-HLA and TCR-CMV co-occurrence with hypergeometric tests, applying a repertoire-size bias correction to TCR pairs. A later analysis estimated false discovery rates by permuting HLA or CMV assignments 20 times. In a later analysis, co-occurring TCRs were grouped using DBSCAN, and TCRdist sequence similarity was added for clustering within HLA-allele-positive subsets. Co-occurrence clustering excluded repertoires with fewer than 30,000 or more than 120,000 public chains, plus five with anomalous nucleotide sharing. TCRdb provides this immuneACCESS table in a form limited to in-frame rearrangements. Some clones are lacking; in checked studies, under half of them reflect an unresolved V gene, and why the rest are absent is not known. V and J calls and clone size are those listed in that table; D and trimming were worked out from the DNA. This sample is represented by roughly 130,000 clones; 70% to 85% of them were singletons. The ten largest clones capture roughly 1.1% of the sample.

Measured from the cysteine to the phenylalanine, the CDR3 is 14 residues long. Only the CDR3 portion is preserved as DNA: 42 bases, with reading frame beginning at the first base. V ends up 5 bases short and J 8 bases short, with an unmatched junction base count of 7. The germline V gene (reference sequence) yields MNHEY for CDR1 and SMNVEV for CDR2. The cohort comprised around 700 healthy bone marrow donors. At the time of sampling, every cohort member was nominally healthy, though immune exposures that went unrecorded were likely present. The donor tested CMV seronegative, placing the donor among the 350 or so seronegative members of the cohort. Every donor gave a peripheral blood sample, and the peripheral blood mononuclear cells from that sample were used for TCR beta sequencing. The Qiagen DNeasy Blood Extraction Kit was used to extract genomic DNA from the blood cell samples. On the study overall, not on this receptor specifically: Linkage disequilibrium might explain the correlated functional status among segregating V segments, but an unknown experimental factor could not be ruled out. Across donors, most TCR sequences were observed very rarely, whereas some public TCRs were present in many individuals. According to a later analysis, parvovirus B19, influenza, CMV and Epstein-Barr virus appeared linked to several top co-occurrence clusters. According to a later genetic analysis, donors in an Asian-associated ancestry cluster had fewer N-insertions in productive TCRs than the approximately 610-donor mean. Because some donors lacked HLA typing at each locus, the association tests relied only on the typed subset. Presence/absence analyses assumed roughly uniform sequencing depth across donors, an assumption that may not hold. Immune exposure information for the cohort was limited to CMV serostatus. Some IMGT-functional V segments, including TRBV6-2 and TRBV6-3, could not be told apart with the 87-base-pair reads, so those segments were excluded. Most CMV-associated TCR beta chains appeared to be HLA-restricted in a later analysis, and the HLA associations seemed to be driven largely by CMV exposure. Because counts were too low, 15 to 20 rarely observed V segments, including chromosome 9 orphons, were excluded from the earlier analysis of 500 to 700 of the donors. At a false discovery rate of 0.05, a later analysis linked around 17,000 TCR beta sequences to specific HLA alleles. A later analysis found that TCR association rates varied across HLA loci, with DRB1 alleles showing the most associated TCRs and HLA-C alleles the fewest. Broadly in line with IMGT annotations, most TCR beta V segments showed up in productive rearrangements about 87% or about 30% of the time in an earlier analysis of several hundred of the donors. Only TCR beta chains were sequenced in this cohort, and the absence of alpha or paired-chain data limited detectable features. A group of highly shared sequence variants was considered likely to be a technical artifact of the sequencing pipeline. When HLA alleles, especially DR and DQ, strongly co-occurred, attributing TCR associations to individual alleles was difficult. According to the authors, the approach could potentially be generalized to other disease states and immunological phenotypes. A later analysis found that HLA-associated TCR beta chains were more clonally expanded and had lower generation probabilities than equally common non-associated chains. In vitro tests confirmed that a few of the cytomegalovirus-associated TCR beta chains recognize cytomegalovirus antigens. A further reported finding was that TCR beta sequences accurately predicted the HLA-A and HLA-B alleles for most subjects in the first cohort. The classifier was reported to diagnose cytomegalovirus status with high specificity and sensitivity in both the original cohort and the validation cohort. V-gene and J-gene trimming of TCR beta chains was associated with a missense DCLRE1C variant in a later genetic analysis, and the association was replicated in an independent cohort. A total of around 150 TCR beta chains were listed by the study as associated with cytomegalovirus.

With regard to this clone: The specificity of this receptor is unknown. The sample holds no much larger clone one base away, and base qualities are not on file.

This chain is built from TRBV27 and TRBJ2-1, and 9 bases in between align with TRBD1. The TCR comes from a boy under 18 in good health and CMV-seronegative. The sequenced sample was PBMCs. The encoded CDR3 is CASSLRDRVDEQFF. In nucleotides, the sequence is TGTGCCAGCAGTCTCCGGGACAGGGTCGATGAGCAGTTCTTC.